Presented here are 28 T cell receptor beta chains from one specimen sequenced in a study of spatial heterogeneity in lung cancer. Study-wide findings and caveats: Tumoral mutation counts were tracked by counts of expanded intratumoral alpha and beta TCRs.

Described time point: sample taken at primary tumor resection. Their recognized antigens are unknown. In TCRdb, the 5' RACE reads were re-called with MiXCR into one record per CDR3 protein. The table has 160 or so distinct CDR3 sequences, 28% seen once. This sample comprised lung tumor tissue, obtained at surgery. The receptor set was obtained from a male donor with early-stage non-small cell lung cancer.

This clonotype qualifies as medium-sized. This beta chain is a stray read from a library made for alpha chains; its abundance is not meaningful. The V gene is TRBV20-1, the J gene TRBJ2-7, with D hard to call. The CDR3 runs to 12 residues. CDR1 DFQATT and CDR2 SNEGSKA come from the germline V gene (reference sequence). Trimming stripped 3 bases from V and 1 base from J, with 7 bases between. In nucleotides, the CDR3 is TGCAGTGCTAGTCGAGGTTCCTACGAGCAGTACTTC. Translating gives CSASRGSYEQYF.

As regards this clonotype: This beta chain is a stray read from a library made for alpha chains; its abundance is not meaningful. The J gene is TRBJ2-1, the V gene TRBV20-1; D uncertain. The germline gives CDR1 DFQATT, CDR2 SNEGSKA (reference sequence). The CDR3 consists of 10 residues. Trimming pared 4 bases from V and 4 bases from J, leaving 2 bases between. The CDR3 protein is CSATYNEQFF. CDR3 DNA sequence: TGCAGTGCTACTTACAATGAGCAGTTCTTC.

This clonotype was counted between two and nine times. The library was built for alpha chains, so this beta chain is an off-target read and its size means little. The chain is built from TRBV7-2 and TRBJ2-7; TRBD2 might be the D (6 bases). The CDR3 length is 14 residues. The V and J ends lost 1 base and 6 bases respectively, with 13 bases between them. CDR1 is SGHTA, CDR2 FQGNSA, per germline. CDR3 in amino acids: CASSLDPGGFEQYF. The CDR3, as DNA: TGTGCCAGCAGCTTAGACCCCGGGGGATTCGAGCAGTACTTC. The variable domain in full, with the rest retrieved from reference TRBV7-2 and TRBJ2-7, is GAGVSQSPSNKVTEKGKDVELRCDPISGHTALYWYRQSLGQGLEFLIYFQGNSAPDKSGLPSDRFSAERTGGSVSTLTIQRTQQEDSAVYLCASSLDPGGFEQYFGPGTRLTVT.

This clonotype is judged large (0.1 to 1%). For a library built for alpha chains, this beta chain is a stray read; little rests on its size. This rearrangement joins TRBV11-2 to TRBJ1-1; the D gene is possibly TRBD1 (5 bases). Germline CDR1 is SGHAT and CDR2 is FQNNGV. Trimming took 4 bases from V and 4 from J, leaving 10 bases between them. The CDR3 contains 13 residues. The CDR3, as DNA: TGTGCCAGCAGCTGGGGCACAGCCACTGAAGCTTTCTTT. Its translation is CASSWGTATEAFF. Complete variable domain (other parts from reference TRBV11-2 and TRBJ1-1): EAGVAQSPRYKIIEKRQSVAFWCNPISGHATLYWYQQILGQGPKLLIQFQNNGVVDDSQLPKDRFSAERLKGVDSTLKIQPAKLEDSAVYLCASSWGTATEAFFGQGTRLTVV.

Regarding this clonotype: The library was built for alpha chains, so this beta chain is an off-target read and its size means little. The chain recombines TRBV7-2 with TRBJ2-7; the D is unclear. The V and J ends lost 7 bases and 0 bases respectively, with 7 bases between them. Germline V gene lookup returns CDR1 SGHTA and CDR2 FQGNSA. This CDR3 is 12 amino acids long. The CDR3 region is CASKGSSYEQYF. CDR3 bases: TGTGCCAGCAAGGGCAGCTCCTACGAGCAGTACTTC.

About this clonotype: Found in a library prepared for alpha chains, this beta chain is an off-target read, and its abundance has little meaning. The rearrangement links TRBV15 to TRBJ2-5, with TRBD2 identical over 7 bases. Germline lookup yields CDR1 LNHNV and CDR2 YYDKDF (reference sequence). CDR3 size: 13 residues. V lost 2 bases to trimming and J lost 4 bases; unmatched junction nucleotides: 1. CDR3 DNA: TGTGCCACCAGCAGAATAGCGGGAGAGACCCAGTACTTC. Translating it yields CATSRIAGETQYF.

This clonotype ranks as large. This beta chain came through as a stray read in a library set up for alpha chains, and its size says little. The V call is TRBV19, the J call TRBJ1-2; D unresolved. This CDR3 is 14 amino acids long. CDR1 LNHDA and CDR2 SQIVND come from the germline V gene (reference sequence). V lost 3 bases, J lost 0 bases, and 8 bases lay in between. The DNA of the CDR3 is TGTGCCAGTAGTATCTGGCCTCCTAACTATGGCTACACCTTC. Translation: CASSIWPPNYGYTF.

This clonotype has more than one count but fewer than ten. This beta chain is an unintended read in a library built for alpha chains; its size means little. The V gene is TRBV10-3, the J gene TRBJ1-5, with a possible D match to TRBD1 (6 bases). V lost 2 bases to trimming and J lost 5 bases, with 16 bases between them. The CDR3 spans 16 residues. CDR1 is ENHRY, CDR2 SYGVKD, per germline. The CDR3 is CAISERGLPGDQPQHF. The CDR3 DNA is TGTGCCATCAGTGAGCGGGGGCTGCCCGGAGATCAGCCCCAGCATTTT.

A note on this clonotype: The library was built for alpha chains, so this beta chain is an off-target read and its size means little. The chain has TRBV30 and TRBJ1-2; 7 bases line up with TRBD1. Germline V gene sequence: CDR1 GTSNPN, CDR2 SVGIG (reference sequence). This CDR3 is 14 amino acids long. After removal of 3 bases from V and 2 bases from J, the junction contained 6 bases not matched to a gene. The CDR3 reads CAWRNRGGNYGYTF. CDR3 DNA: TGTGCCTGGAGAAACAGGGGAGGAAACTATGGCTACACCTTC.

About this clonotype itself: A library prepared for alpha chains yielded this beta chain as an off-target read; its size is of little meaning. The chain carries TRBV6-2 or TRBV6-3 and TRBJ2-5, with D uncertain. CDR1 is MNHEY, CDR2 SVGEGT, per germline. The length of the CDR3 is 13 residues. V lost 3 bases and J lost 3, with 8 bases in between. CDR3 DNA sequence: TGTGCCAGCAGTTATCACATCGAAGAGACCCAGTACTTC. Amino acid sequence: CASSYHIEETQYF.

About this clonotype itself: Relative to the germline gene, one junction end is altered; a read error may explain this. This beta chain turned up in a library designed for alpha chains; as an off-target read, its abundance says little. Written as DNA, the CDR3 is TGTGCCAGCAGCCCAGGACAGAGCACAGATGCGCAGTATTTT. It yields the protein CASSPGQSTDAQYF. The chain combines TRBV7-3 with TRBJ2-3; D possibly corresponds to TRBD1 (6 bases). This CDR3 comprises 14 residues. CDR1 and CDR2 from the germline V gene are SGHTA and FQGTGA.

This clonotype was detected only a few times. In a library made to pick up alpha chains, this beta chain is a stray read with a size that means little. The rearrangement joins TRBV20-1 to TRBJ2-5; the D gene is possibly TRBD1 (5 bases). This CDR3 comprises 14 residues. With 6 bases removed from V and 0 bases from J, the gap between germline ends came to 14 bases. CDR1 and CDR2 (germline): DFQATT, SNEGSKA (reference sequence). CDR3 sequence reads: CSAKTRADQETQYF. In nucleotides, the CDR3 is TGCAGTGCCAAAACCAGGGCCGACCAAGAGACCCAGTACTTC.

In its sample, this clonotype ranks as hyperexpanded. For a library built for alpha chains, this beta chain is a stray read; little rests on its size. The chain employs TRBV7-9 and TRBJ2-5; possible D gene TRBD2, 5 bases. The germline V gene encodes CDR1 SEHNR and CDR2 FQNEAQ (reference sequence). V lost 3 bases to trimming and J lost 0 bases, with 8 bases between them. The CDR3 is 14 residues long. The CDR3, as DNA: TGTGCCAGCAGCTTGGAGGAGTACCAAGAGACCCAGTACTTC. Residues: CASSLEEYQETQYF. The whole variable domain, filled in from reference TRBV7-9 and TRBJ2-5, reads DTGVSQNPRHKITKRGQNVTFRCDPISEHNRLYWYRQTLGQGPEFLTYFQNEAQLEKSRLLSDRFSAERPKGSFSTLEIQRTEQGDSAMYLCASSLEEYQETQYFGPGTRLLVL.

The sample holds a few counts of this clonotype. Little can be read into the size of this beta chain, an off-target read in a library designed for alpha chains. CDR3 sequence reads: CASSLGQSKDTQYF. The CDR3 DNA reads as TGCGCCAGCAGCTTGGGACAAAGTAAAGATACGCAGTATTTT. The rearrangement uses TRBV5-1 and TRBJ2-3; D remains ambiguous. This CDR3 contains 14 residues. The V and J ends lost 0 bases and 5 bases respectively, with 10 bases between them. CDR1 is SGHRS and CDR2 is YFSETQ in the germline V gene.

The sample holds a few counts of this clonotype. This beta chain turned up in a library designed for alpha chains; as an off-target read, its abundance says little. The CDR3 coding sequence is TGCGCCAGCAGAACTAGGGACACCGGGGAGCTGTTTTTT. This sequence encodes CASRTRDTGELFF. This rearrangement joins TRBV5-1 to TRBJ2-2, with a tentative D call TRBD2 (5 bases). The CDR3 has 13 residues. Trimming removed 5 bases at V and 3 bases at J, with 8 bases between. CDR1 SGHRS and CDR2 YFSETQ come from the germline V gene.

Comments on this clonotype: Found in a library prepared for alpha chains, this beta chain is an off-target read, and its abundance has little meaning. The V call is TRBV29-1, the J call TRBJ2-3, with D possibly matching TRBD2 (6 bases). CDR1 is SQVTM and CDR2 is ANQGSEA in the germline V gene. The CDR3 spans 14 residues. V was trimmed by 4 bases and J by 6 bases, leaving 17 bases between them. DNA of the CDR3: TGCAGCGTTGGAAGGCGGGGACGCGTGGATACGCAGTATTTT. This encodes CSVGRRGRVDTQYF.

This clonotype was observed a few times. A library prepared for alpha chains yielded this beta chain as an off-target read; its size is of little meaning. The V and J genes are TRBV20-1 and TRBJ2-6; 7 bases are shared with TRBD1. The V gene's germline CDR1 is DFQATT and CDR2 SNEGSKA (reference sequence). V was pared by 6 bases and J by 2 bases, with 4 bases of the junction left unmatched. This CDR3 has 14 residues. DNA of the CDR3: TGCAGTGCAAGACAGGGCACTGGGGCCAACGTCCTGACTTTC. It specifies CSARQGTGANVLTF.

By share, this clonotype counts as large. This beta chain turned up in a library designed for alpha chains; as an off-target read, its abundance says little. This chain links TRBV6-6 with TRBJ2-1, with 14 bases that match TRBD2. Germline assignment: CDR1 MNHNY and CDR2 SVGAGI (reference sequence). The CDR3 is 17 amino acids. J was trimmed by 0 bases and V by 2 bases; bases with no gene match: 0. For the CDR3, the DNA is TGTGCCAGCAGTTACGGGACTAGCGGGAGCTCCTACAATGAGCAGTTCTTC. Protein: CASSYGTSGSSYNEQFF.

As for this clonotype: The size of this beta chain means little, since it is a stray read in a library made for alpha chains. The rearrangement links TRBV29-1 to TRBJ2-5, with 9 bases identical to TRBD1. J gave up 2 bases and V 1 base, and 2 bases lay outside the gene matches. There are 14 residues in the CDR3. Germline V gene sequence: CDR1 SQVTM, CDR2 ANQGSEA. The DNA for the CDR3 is TGCAGCGTTGAAGCTGACAGGGGGCAAGAGACCCAGTACTTC. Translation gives CSVEADRGQETQYF.

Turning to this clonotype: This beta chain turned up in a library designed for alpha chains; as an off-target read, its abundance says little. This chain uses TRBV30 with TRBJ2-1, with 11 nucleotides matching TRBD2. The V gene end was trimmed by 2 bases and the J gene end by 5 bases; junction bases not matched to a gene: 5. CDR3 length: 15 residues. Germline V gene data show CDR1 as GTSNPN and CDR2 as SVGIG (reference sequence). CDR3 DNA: TGTGCCTGGAGTCCCGGGACTAGCGGAAACAATGAGCAGTTCTTC. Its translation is CAWSPGTSGNNEQFF.

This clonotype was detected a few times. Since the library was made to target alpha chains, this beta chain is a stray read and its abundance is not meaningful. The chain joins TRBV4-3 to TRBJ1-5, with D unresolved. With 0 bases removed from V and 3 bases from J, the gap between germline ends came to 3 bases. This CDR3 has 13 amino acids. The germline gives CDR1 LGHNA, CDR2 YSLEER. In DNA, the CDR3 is TGCGCCAGCAGCCAAGAGGTCAATCAGCCCCAGCATTTT. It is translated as CASSQEVNQPQHF.

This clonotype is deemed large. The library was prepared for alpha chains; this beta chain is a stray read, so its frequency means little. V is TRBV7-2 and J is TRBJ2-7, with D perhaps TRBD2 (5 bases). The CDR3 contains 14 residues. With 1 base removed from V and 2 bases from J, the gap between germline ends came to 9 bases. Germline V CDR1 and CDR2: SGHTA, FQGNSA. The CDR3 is CASSLGEYPYEQYF. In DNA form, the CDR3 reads TGTGCCAGCAGCTTAGGGGAGTACCCCTACGAGCAGTACTTC.

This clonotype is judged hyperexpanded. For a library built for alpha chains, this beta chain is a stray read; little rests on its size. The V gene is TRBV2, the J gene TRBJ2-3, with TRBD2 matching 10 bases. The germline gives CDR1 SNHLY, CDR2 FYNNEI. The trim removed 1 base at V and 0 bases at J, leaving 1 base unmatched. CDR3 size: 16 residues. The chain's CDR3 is CASSEGTSGSTDTQYF. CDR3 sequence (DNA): TGTGCCAGCAGTGAAGGGACTAGCGGTAGCACAGATACGCAGTATTTT.

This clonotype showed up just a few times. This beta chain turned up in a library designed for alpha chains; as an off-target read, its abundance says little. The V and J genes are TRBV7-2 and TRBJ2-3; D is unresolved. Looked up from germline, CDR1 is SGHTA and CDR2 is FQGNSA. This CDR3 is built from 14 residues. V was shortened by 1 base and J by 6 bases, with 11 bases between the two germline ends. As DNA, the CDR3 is TGTGCCAGCAGCTTAGGCGGATGGTCCGATACGCAGTATTTT. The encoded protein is CASSLGGWSDTQYF.

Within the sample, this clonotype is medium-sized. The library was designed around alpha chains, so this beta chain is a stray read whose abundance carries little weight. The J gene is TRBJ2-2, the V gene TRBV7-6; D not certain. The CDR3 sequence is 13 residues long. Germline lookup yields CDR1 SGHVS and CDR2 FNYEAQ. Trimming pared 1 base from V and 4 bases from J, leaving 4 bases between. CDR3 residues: CASSLGRTGELFF. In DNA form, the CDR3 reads TGTGCCAGCAGCTTAGGTCGCACCGGGGAGCTGTTTTTT.

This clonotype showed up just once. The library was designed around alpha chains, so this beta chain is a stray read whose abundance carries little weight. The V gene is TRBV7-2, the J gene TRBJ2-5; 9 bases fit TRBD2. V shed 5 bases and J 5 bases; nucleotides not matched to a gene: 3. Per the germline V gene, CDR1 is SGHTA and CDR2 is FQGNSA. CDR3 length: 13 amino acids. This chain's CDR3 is CASSRGGAETQYF. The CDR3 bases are TGTGCCAGCAGCCGCGGGGGGGCTGAGACCCAGTACTTC. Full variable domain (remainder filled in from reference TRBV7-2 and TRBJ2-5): GAGVSQSPSNKVTEKGKDVELRCDPISGHTALYWYRQSLGQGLEFLIYFQGNSAPDKSGLPSDRFSAERTGGSVSTLTIQRTQQEDSAVYLCASSRGGAETQYFGPGTRLLVL.

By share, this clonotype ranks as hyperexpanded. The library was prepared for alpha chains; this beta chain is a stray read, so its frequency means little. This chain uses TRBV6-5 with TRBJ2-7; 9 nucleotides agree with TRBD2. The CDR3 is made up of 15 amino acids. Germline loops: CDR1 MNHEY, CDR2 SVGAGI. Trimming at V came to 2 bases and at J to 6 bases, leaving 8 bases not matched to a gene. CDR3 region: CASSYGGGAGGEQYF. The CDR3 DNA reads TGTGCCAGCAGTTACGGCGGGGGGGCCGGCGGCGAGCAGTACTTC.

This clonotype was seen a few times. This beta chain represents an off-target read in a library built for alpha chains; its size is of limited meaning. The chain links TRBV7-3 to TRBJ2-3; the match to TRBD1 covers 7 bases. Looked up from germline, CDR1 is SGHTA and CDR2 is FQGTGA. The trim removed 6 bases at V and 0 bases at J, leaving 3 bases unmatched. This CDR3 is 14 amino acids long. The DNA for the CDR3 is TGTGCCAGCAGTCCGGGACAGAGCACAGATACGCAGTATTTT. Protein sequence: CASSPGQSTDTQYF.